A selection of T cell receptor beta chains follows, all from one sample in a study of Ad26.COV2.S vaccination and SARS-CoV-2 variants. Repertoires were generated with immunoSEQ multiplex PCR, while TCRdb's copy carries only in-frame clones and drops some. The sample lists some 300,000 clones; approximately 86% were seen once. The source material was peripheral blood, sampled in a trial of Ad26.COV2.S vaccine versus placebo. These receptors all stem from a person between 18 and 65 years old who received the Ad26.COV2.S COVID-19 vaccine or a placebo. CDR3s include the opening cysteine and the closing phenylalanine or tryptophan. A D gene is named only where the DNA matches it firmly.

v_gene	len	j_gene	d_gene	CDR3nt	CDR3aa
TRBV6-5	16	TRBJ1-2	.	TGTGCCAGCAGTTACTCGTTGAACACCGCTAACTATGGCTACACCTTC	CASSYSLNTANYGYTF
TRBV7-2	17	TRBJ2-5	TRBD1	TGTGCCAGCAGCTTGGCCGCACCGGGACAGGGGAAAGAGACCCAGTACTTC	CASSLAAPGQGKETQYF
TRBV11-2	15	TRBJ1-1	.	TGTGCCAGCAGCTTAGGGAGTAGGGGCAACACTGAAGCTTTCTTT	CASSLGSRGNTEAFF
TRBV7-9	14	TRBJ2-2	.	TGTGCCAGCAACCAGCCTATCAATACCGGGGAGCTGTTTTTT	CASNQPINTGELFF
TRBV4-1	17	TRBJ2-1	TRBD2	TGCGCCAGCAGCCAAGGGGAGATAGCGGGGGGAAACAATGAGCAGTTCTTC	CASSQGEIAGGNNEQFF
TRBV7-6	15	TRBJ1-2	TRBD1	TGTGCCAGCAGCCCCCGGGACAGGGCGTCTTATGGCTACACCTTC	CASSPRDRASYGYTF
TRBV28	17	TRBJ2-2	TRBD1	TGTGCCAGCAGTTTATTCCGGGACAGGGGGTTCGCCGGGGAGCTGTTTTTT	CASSLFRDRGFAGELFF
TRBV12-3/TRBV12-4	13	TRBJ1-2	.	TGTGCCAGCAGTTTCTTCTGGGGAGATGGCTACACCTTC	CASSFFWGDGYTF
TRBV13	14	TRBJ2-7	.	TGTGCCAGCAGCTTTGGGCAGGGCTCCTACGAGCAGTACTTC	CASSFGQGSYEQYF
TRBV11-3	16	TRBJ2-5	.	TGTGCCAGCAGCCTCCCCGGAGGAGGGGGGTCAGAGACCCAGTACTTC	CASSLPGGGGSETQYF
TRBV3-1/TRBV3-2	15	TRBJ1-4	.	TGTGCCAGCAGCCAAGACCGCGCTAGGGGTGAAAAACTGTTTTTT	CASSQDRARGEKLFF
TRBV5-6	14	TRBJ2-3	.	TGTGCCAGCAGCCCCTGGATGAGCACAGATACGCAGTATTTT	CASSPWMSTDTQYF